These T cell receptor beta chains were read from a single sample in a study of blood T cell repertoires in COVID-19. This table comes from immunoSEQ multiplex PCR, and its TCRdb copy is limited to in-frame clones, with some not included. The sample records 270,000 or so clones, approximately 81% being singletons. Sequenced: peripheral blood. The receptors stem from a woman aged 18-29 years with acute or convalescent COVID-19. Each CDR3 is given with its conserved first and last residue. The order of the fields is V gene, J gene, clone size, D gene, CDR3 protein, CDR3 DNA. D genes are given only for firm matches. Some rows have no size entry. The others give once, few or many, or a class for an expanded clone.

TRBV3-1/TRBV3-2	TRBJ2-1	.	.	CASSPGRRGGEQFF	TGTGCCAGCAGCCCCGGGCGGAGGGGAGGTGAGCAGTTCTTC
TRBV12-3/TRBV12-4	TRBJ1-1	.	.	CASSFYGTEAFF	TGTGCCAGCAGTTTTTACGGCACTGAAGCTTTCTTT
TRBV15	TRBJ2-7	.	TRBD1	CATSSRQGPLNEQYF	TGTGCCACCAGCAGTCGACAGGGCCCCTTGAACGAGCAGTACTTC
TRBV7-2	TRBJ2-2	.	.	CASSLQFVSAGELFF	TGTGCCAGCAGCTTACAATTCGTTTCAGCCGGGGAGCTGTTTTTT
TRBV4-1	TRBJ1-2	.	.	CASSQESGSSYGYTF	TGCGCCAGCAGCCAAGAATCAGGGTCGAGCTATGGCTACACCTTC
TRBV5-6	TRBJ2-5	.	TRBD1	CASSPQGVETQYF	TGTGCCAGCAGCCCGCAGGGGGTTGAGACCCAGTACTTC
TRBV2	TRBJ2-2	.	TRBD1	CASSIRPGQGAGELFF	TGTGCCAGCAGTATCCGCCCGGGACAGGGGGCCGGGGAGCTGTTTTTT
TRBV15	TRBJ2-7	once	.	CATSRKGQEQYF	TGTGCCACCAGCAGAAAAGGACAGGAGCAGTACTTC
TRBV7-8	TRBJ2-7	.	TRBD1	CASSPSTGVAYEQYF	TGTGCCAGCAGCCCCTCGACAGGGGTTGCCTACGAGCAGTACTTC
TRBV5-1	TRBJ2-1	once	TRBD2	CASSSLAGSYNEQFF	TGCGCCAGCAGCTCACTAGCGGGCTCCTACAATGAGCAGTTCTTC
TRBV10-2	TRBJ2-5	.	.	CASSDKGVSVETQYF	TGCGCCAGCAGTGACAAGGGAGTGAGCGTGGAGACCCAGTACTTC
TRBV7-9	TRBJ1-6	few	TRBD1	CASSFPGQGGSPLHF	TGTGCCAGCAGCTTTCCGGGACAGGGTGGTTCACCCCTCCACTTT
TRBV6-5	TRBJ1-3	.	.	CASSSVVPGNTIYF	TGTGCCAGCAGCTCAGTGGTTCCTGGAAACACCATATATTTT
TRBV2	TRBJ2-7	.	.	CASSGGRDPYEQYF	TGTGCCAGCAGTGGTGGCAGGGATCCCTACGAGCAGTACTTC
TRBV27	TRBJ2-6	.	TRBD1	CASSLQGFSGANVLTF	TGTGCCAGCAGCCTACAGGGGTTCTCTGGGGCCAACGTCCTGACTTTC
TRBV14	TRBJ1-2	.	.	CASSQGLSYGYTF	TGTGCCAGCAGCCAAGGTCTTTCCTATGGCTACACCTTC
TRBV12-5	TRBJ2-3	.	.	CASGQTDTQYF	TGTGCTAGTGGTCAGACAGATACGCAGTATTTT
TRBV10-2	TRBJ1-5	.	TRBD1	CASSSGTGVNQPQHF	TGCGCCAGCAGCTCCGGGACAGGGGTCAATCAGCCCCAGCATTTT
TRBV18	TRBJ1-2	once	.	CASSRRDFVNYGYTF	TGTGCCAGCTCACGCCGGGACTTTGTTAACTATGGCTACACCTTC
TRBV5-5	TRBJ2-7	.	.	CASSFGPYEQYF	TGTGCCAGCAGCTTTGGGCCCTACGAGCAGTACTTC
TRBV18	TRBJ1-5	many	TRBD1	CASSAQGDQPQHF	TGTGCCAGCTCAGCACAGGGGGATCAGCCCCAGCATTTT
TRBV19	TRBJ2-1	.	.	CASRAGLEVDNEQFF	TGTGCCAGTAGGGCGGGGCTAGAGGTCGACAATGAGCAGTTCTTC
TRBV10-2	TRBJ1-2	once	.	CATREGNHGYTF	TGCGCCACTAGGGAGGGGAATCATGGCTACACCTTC
TRBV24-1	TRBJ1-2	.	.	CATSEARGGYTF	TGTGCCACCAGTGAGGCGAGAGGTGGCTACACCTTC
TRBV4-3	TRBJ1-2	few	TRBD1	CASSHRQTWTGGSRTYGYTF	TGCGCCAGCAGCCACCGCCAGACCTGGACAGGGGGCTCTAGGACGTATGGCTACACCTTC
TRBV4-3	TRBJ1-6	.	.	CASSQDLNSYNSPLHF	TGCGCCAGCAGCCAAGATTTAAACTCCTATAATTCACCCCTCCACTTT
TRBV25-1	TRBJ1-5	.	TRBD1	CASSSQGVNQPQHF	TGTGCCAGCAGTTCTCAGGGGGTCAATCAGCCCCAGCATTTT
TRBV5-4	TRBJ2-7	.	.	CASSLGLGGYEQYF	TGTGCCAGCAGCTTGGGCTTAGGGGGTTACGAGCAGTACTTC
TRBV19	TRBJ2-3	.	TRBD2	CASKTGLVTDTQYF	TGTGCCAGTAAAACGGGACTAGTCACAGATACGCAGTATTTT
TRBV7-9	TRBJ1-2	.	TRBD1	CASSPLPNRGRSYGYTF	TGTGCCAGCAGCCCACTCCCCAACAGGGGGCGCAGCTATGGCTACACCTTC
TRBV6-1	TRBJ1-1	.	.	CASSDWQGGTEAFF	TGTGCCAGCAGTGATTGGCAGGGAGGGACTGAAGCTTTCTTT